In this sample, the clone carrying this T cell receptor beta chain turned up a few times. Its antigen remains unidentified. Blood genomic DNA input for TRB amplification was about 240-550 ng. The data stem from a study of T and B cells in COVID-19 patients. The germline CDR1 and CDR2 sequences are MNHEY and SMNVEV (reference sequence). Trimming left V 2 bases short and J 5 bases short, with 9 bases between. This CDR3 has 13 amino acids. BIOMED2 TRB-A/B primer pools were used in multiplex TRB PCR. Via MiXCR, TCRdb re-called the multiplex PCR reads, giving one row per CDR3 protein. The sample has 20,000 to 30,000 distinct CDR3 sequences, over 25% seen once. Whole-study results and caveats: In COVID-19 patients, T cell receptor beta variable and joining gene use was reportedly strongly skewed.

The sequenced material came from blood. The chain uses TRBV27 and TRBJ1-1; D not certain. The TCR sequence derives from a human donor who had recovered from COVID-19. The CDR3 DNA follows: TGTGCCAGCAGTTTAACCCGACGAACTGAAGCTTTCTTT. Translated: CASSLTRRTEAFF.